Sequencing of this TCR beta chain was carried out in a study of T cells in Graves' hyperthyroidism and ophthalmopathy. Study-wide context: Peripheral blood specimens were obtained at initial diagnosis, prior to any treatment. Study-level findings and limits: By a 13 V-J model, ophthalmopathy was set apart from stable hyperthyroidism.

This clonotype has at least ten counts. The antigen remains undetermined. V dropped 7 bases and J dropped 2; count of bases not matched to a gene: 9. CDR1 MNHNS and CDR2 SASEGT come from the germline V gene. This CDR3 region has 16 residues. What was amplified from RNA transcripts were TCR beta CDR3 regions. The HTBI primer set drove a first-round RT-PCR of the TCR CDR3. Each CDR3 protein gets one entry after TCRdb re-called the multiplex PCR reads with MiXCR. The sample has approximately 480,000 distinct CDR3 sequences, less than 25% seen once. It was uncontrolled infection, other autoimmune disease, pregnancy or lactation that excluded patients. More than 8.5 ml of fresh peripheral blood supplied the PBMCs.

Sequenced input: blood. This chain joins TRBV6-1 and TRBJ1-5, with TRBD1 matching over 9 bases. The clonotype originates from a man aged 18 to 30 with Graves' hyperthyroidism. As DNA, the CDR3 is TGTGCCAGCACCCCGGGACAGGGAGGTGGCAATCAGCCCCAGCATTTT. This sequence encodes CASTPGQGGGNQPQHF.